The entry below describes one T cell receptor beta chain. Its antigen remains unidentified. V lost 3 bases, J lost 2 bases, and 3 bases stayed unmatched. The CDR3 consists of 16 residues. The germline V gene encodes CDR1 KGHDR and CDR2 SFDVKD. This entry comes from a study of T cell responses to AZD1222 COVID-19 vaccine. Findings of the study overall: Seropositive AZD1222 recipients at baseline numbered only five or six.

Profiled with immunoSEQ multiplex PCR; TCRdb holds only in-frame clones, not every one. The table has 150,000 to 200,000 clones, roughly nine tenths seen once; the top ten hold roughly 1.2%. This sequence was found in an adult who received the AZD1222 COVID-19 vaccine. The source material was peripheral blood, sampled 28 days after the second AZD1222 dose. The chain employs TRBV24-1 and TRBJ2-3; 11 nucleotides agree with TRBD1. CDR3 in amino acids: CATSDAGQGVTDTQYF. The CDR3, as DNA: TGTGCCACCAGTGATGCGGGACAGGGGGTCACAGATACGCAGTATTTT.